A selection of T cell receptor beta chains follows, all from one sample in a study of OX40 agonist ivuxolimab in advanced cancers. Sequenced by immunoSEQ multiplex PCR; TCRdb stores in-frame clones only, minus some. The sample has 50,000 to 75,000 clones; around 89% are singletons. The material was CD4+ or CD8+ T cells sorted from blood, obtained in a trial of the OX40 agonist ivuxolimab. These receptors all stem from an adult with an advanced solid tumor such as melanoma, head and neck, liver or kidney cancer. CDR3s leave out the opening cysteine and the closing phenylalanine or tryptophan. The D gene is left open where the match is weak. Clone size, where shown, is once, few, many, or a class for clones that have expanded.

clone_size | j_call | d_call | v_call | cdr3_length | cdr3_aa
. | TRBJ2-5 | . | TRBV7-9 | 13 | ASSALRLVQETQY
. | TRBJ2-2 | . | TRBV2 | 13 | ASTQAGDLVGELF
. | TRBJ2-1 | . | TRBV7-2 | 12 | ASSLGEVYNEQF
. | TRBJ2-7 | . | TRBV5-8 | 9 | ASSLLREQY
few | TRBJ2-7 | . | TRBV4-1 | 14 | ASSHKLDRRGDEQY
. | TRBJ2-2 | TRBD1 | TRBV7-3 | 16 | ASSPPGQGASGTGELF
. | TRBJ1-3 | . | TRBV5-5 | 13 | ASSLEASSGNTIY
. | TRBJ2-7 | . | TRBV7-6 | 13 | ASSSAIVVLHEQY
. | TRBJ1-1 | . | TRBV9 | 13 | ASSVETGMNTEAF
. | TRBJ2-7 | . | TRBV27 | 10 | ASSSLTYEQY
. | TRBJ2-1 | TRBD1 | TRBV7-7 | 14 | ASSEGQGVPPPEQF
. | TRBJ2-1 | . | TRBV27 | 14 | ASLPYTGLAYNEQF
. | TRBJ1-5 | . | TRBV27 | 12 | ASRSRVGNQPQH
few | TRBJ1-5 | . | TRBV27 | 9 | ASGRDQPQH
. | TRBJ1-5 | . | TRBV27 | 14 | ASSFRGAYSNQPQH
. | TRBJ1-5 | . | TRBV7-9 | 15 | ASSPAATEYSNQPQH
. | TRBJ1-6 | . | TRBV5-4 | 13 | ASSLFGASGRTLH
once | TRBJ2-5 | . | TRBV7-9 | 11 | ASTPRVQETQY
few | TRBJ2-1 | TRBD2 | TRBV5-1 | 13 | ASSLGGGAYNEQF
. | TRBJ2-7 | . | TRBV7-2 | 14 | ASSLGLWDGAYEQY
. | TRBJ2-7 | TRBD2 | TRBV7-8 | 13 | ASSSGLAASYEQY
. | TRBJ1-1 | . | TRBV6-4 | 9 | ASSGGSGAF
. | TRBJ2-7 | . | TRBV19 | 12 | ASSIVGGSYEQY
. | TRBJ1-5 | . | TRBV28 | 10 | ASSLGGRPQH
. | TRBJ2-7 | TRBD2 | TRBV27 | 13 | ACRRGDEMVYEQY
. | TRBJ2-5 | TRBD2 | TRBV27 | 12 | ASSSSGSLETQY
. | TRBJ2-7 | . | TRBV5-1 | 9 | ASSRDYEQY
. | TRBJ1-1 | . | TRBV9 | 9 | ASSVVGVAF
. | TRBJ2-7 | TRBD2 | TRBV5-4 | 12 | ASSSTSKTYEQY
. | TRBJ1-5 | . | TRBV9 | 11 | ASSPRGVGPQH
. | TRBJ1-5 | . | TRBV2 | 13 | ASSEGGGAGQPQH
once | TRBJ1-2 | . | TRBV19 | 15 | ASSSRDNPINNYGYT
. | TRBJ2-3 | TRBD1 | TRBV28 | 12 | ASSLDRGSDTQY
. | TRBJ2-3 | . | TRBV5-5 | 12 | ASSFGPSTDTQY
. | TRBJ1-3 | . | TRBV5-1 | 13 | ASSPIGSSGNTIY
. | TRBJ1-5 | . | TRBV13 | 10 | ASSSLLGPQH
. | TRBJ1-2 | TRBD1 | TRBV6-5 | 11 | ASRETGSYGYT
. | TRBJ2-1 | . | TRBV19 | 11 | ASSPVGGGEQF
. | TRBJ1-2 | TRBD1 | TRBV29-1 | 12 | SARGGTAPYGYT
once | TRBJ2-7 | . | TRBV19 | 11 | ASSIGRDYEQY
. | TRBJ1-3 | . | TRBV6-1 | 12 | ASSEAGPGNTIY
. | TRBJ2-6 | TRBD2 | TRBV27 | 15 | ASSLWLAGAGANVLT
. | TRBJ2-3 | . | TRBV29-1 | 11 | SVEERYTDTQY
. | TRBJ2-7 | . | TRBV5-4 | 9 | ASSFSGEQY
. | TRBJ1-2 | . | TRBV5-4 | 12 | ASSLGFPGDGYT
. | TRBJ1-3 | TRBD1 | TRBV7-9 | 16 | ASSNPGQGISSGNTIY
once | TRBJ2-7 | . | TRBV30 | 13 | AWTNPRESSYEQY
. | TRBJ1-1 | . | TRBV2 | 17 | ASSLLVLGGSQANTEAF
. | TRBJ1-5 | . | TRBV30 | 11 | AWSFDGNQPQH
. | TRBJ1-5 | . | TRBV6-6 | 11 | ASRRGGNQPQH
. | TRBJ2-5 | . | TRBV5-7 | 12 | ASSPSGPPETQY
. | TRBJ2-7 | . | TRBV5-6 | 11 | ASSLGSAYEQY
. | TRBJ1-4 | . | TRBV27 | 11 | ASSLVPNEKLF
. | TRBJ1-2 | . | TRBV15 | 14 | ATSRDRLEGHYGYT
. | TRBJ1-2 | TRBD1 | TRBV27 | 11 | ASRDRGLDGYT
. | TRBJ2-5 | . | TRBV25-1 | 14 | ASSEKIGVDQETQY
. | TRBJ2-7 | . | TRBV7-8 | 12 | ASSLRRGLYEQY
. | TRBJ1-1 | . | TRBV11-2 | 10 | ASSFGYTEAF
. | TRBJ2-2 | TRBD2 | TRBV10-1 | 17 | ASSGSQGRTSEDTGELF